The entry that follows covers one TCR beta chain sequence. This clonotype was seen only a few times. There is no known antigen for this receptor. Base quality data are lacking; no much larger clone is found one base away. This sample is drawn from a study of response to subunit inactivated influenza vaccine (dated by TCRdb to 2017 to 2018). Turning to the overall study: To follow how T cells responded to a trivalent subunit inactivated influenza vaccine, the researchers relied on deep quantitative profiling of the T cell receptor repertoire.

The full study reports these points: The authors proposed that each seasonal influenza vaccination may bring in only a limited number of new T cells.

The protocol used for the library was RT-PCR. The sequencer was an Illumina HiSeq 2500. Starting from the raw public reads, TCRdb applied fastp trimming at Q25, assembled clones with MiXCR and retained in-frame beta chains. Here each entry gathers all rows of one CDR3 protein and keeps the most common genes and DNA. The table for this sample lists more than 600,000 distinct CDR3 sequences; about 18% of them were counted only once. 11% of the sample is held by the ten biggest clonotypes. The specimen was PBMCs from blood, collected around 5 days after vaccination. The TCR was taken from a man aged 50-59 years who received an inactivated influenza vaccine. Donor details come from another sample of the same person, matched by shared clones.

For the CDR3, the sequence is CASSLAPNSGANVLTF. DNA sequence: TGCGCCAGCAGCTTGGCCCCTAACTCTGGGGCCAACGTCCTGACTTTC. Rearrangement joined TRBV5-1 to TRBJ2-6; no confident D gene assignment can be made. The CDR3 runs 16 amino acids, cysteine and phenylalanine included. The retained sequence is limited to the CDR3, 48 bases, with the frame set at the first base. The germline ends are 7 bases apart after V is trimmed by 0 bases and J by 0 bases. As encoded in the germline V gene, CDR1 is SGHRS while CDR2 is YFSETQ.